This TCR beta chain was found in a study of PD-L1 blockade in urothelial cancer. Study-level information: Analyses were performed on blood at 3 weeks after treatment start (the second dose) and at 6 weeks. T cells numbered a median of about 150,000 in the blood samples.

Deletions cut 2 bases from V and 0 bases from J, with 8 bases between. Germline assignment: CDR1 SGHRS and CDR2 YFSETQ. This CDR3 spans 15 amino acids. Study-wide results and limits: Improved survival was predicted by pretreatment blood TCR clonality below the median.

A note on this clone: Its antigen remains unknown.

Produced via immunoSEQ multiplex PCR; TCRdb's table is partial and in-frame only. The sample contains 35,000 to 40,000 clones, less than 90% of which appear only once. Noted time point: peripheral blood 6 weeks after treatment start. Patients yielded 1 to 8 samples each, pretreatment and on-treatment. The sequenced sample was PBMCs, obtained around atezolizumab (anti-PD-L1) treatment. The sequence was collected from a man between 60 and 75 years old with urothelial cancer. This rearrangement joins TRBV5-1 to TRBJ1-4, with D hard to call. CDR3 nucleotide sequence: TGCGCCAGCAGCTTATCGGGGACAACTAATGAAAAACTGTTTTTT. Translating gives CASSLSGTTNEKLFF.